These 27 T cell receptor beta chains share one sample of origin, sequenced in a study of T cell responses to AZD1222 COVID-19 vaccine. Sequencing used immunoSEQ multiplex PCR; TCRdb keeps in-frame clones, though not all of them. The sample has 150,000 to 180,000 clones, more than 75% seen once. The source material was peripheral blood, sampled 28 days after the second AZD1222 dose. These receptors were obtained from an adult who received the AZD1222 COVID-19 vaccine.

CDR3 sequence (DNA): TGTGCCAGCAGCGTAGGTTCGCGGGAGAGGTACAATGAGCAGTTCTTC. As protein: CASSVGSRERYNEQFF. The V call is TRBV9, the J call TRBJ2-1; 7 positions match TRBD2. The CDR3 runs 16 residues. Germline CDR1 is SGDLS and CDR2 is YYNGEE. Trimming removed 0 bases from V and 4 bases from J; junction bases left unmatched: 7.

CDR3 amino acids: CASSGTGTKNIQYF. The CDR3 coding sequence is TGTGCCAGCAGTGGAACCGGGACAAAAAACATTCAGTACTTC. This chain uses TRBV25-1 with TRBJ2-4, with D perhaps TRBD1 (6 bases). Per germline, CDR1 MGHDK and CDR2 SYGVNS. The CDR3 extends over 14 amino acids. Trimming removed 4 bases at V and 4 bases at J, with 11 bases between.

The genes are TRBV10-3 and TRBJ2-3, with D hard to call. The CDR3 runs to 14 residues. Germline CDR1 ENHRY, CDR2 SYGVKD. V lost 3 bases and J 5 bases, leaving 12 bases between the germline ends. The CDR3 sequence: CAISDPPALDTQYF. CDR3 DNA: TGTGCCATCAGTGATCCCCCTGCTTTAGATACGCAGTATTTT.

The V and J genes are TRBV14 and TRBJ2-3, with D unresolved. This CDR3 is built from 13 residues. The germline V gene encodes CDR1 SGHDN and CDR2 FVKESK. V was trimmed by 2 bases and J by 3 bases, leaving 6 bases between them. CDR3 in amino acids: CASSQLLTDTQYF. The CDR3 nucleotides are TGTGCCAGCAGCCAACTCTTGACAGATACGCAGTATTTT.

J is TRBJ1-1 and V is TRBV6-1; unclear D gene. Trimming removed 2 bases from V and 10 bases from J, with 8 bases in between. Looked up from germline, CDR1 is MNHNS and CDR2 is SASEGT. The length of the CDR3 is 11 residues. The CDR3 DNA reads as TGTGCCAGCAGTGAAATCGGGCGAGCTTTCTTT. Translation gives CASSEIGRAFF.

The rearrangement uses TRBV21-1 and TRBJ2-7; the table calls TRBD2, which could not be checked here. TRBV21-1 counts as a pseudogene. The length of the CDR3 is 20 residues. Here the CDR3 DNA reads TGTGCCAGAACCATGTGTATCCGAAAGCGGGAGGGCGTGGGATCCTACGAGCAGTACTTC. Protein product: CARTMCIRKREGVGSYEQYF.

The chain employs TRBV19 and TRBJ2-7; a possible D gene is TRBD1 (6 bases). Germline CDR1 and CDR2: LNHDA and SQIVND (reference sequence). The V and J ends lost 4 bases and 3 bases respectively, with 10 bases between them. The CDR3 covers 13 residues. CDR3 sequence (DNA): TGTGCCAGTAGTACAACACAGGGCTACGAGCAGTACTTC. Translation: CASSTTQGYEQYF.

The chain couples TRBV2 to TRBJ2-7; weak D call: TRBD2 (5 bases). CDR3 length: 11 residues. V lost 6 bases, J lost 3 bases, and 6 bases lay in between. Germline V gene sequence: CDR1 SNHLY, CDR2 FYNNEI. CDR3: CASRRDYEQYF. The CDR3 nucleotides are TGTGCCAGCAGGAGGGACTACGAGCAGTACTTC.

The CDR3 sequence: CASSQGTEAFF. Here the CDR3 DNA reads TGTGCCAGCAGTCAGGGCACTGAAGCTTTCTTT. V and J are TRBV2 and TRBJ1-1, with D maybe TRBD1 (5 bases). Deletions cut 5 bases from V and 4 bases from J, with 5 bases between. CDR1 SNHLY and CDR2 FYNNEI come from the germline V gene. This CDR3 spans 11 amino acids.

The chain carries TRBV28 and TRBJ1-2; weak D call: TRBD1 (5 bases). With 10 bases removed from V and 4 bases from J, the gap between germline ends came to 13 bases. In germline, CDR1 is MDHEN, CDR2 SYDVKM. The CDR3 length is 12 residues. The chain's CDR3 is CATTPGFYGYTF. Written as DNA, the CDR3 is TGTGCCACCACGCCAGGGTTCTATGGCTACACCTTC.

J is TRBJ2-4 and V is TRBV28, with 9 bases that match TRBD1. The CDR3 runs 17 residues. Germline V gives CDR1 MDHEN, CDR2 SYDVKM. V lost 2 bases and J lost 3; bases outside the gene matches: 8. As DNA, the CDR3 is TGTGCCAGCAGTTTAACAGGGGGCGGGGGAAGCAAAAACATTCAGTACTTC. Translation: CASSLTGGGGSKNIQYF.

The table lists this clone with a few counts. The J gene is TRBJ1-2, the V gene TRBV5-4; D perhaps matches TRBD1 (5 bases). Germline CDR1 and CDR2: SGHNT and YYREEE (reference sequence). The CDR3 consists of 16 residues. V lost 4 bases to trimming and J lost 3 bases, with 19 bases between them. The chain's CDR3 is CASSPPGAAIDYGYTF. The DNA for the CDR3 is TGTGCCAGCAGCCCCCCTGGGGCAGCGATAGACTATGGCTACACCTTC.

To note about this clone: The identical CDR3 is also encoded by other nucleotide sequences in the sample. CDR3 residues: CASSIGGTGANVLTF. CDR3 DNA sequence: TGTGCCAGTAGTATAGGGGGCACTGGGGCCAACGTCCTGACTTTC. V is TRBV19 and J is TRBJ2-6, with D possibly matching TRBD1 (5 bases). This CDR3 has 15 amino acids. V was pared by 1 base and J by 2 bases, with 6 bases between. Per the germline V gene, CDR1 is LNHDA and CDR2 is SQIVND (reference sequence).

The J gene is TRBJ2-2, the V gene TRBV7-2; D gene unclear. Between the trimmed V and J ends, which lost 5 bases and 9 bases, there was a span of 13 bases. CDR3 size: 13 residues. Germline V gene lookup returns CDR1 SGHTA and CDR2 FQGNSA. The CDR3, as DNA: TGTGCCAGCAGCCCTAATTCTGGGTGGGAGCTGTTTTTT. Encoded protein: CASSPNSGWELFF.

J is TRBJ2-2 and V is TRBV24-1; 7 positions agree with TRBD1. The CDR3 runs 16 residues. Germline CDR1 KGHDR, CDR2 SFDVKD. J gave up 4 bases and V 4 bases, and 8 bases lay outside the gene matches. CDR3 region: CATSDHDRVVTGELFF. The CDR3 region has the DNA TGTGCCACCAGTGACCATGACAGGGTGGTCACCGGGGAGCTGTTTTTT.

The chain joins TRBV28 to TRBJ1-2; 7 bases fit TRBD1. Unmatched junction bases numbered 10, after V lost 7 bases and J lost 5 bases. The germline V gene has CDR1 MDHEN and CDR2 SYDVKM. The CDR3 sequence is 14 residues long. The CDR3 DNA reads TGTGCCAGCACCCCTACAGGGGAGCCTTATGGCTACACCTTC. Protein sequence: CASTPTGEPYGYTF.

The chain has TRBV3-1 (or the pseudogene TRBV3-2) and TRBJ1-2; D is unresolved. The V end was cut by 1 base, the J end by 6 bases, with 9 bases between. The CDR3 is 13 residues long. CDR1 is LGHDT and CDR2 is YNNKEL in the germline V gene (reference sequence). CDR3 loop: CASSQARRDGYTF. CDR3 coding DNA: TGTGCCAGCAGCCAAGCCAGAAGAGATGGCTACACCTTC.

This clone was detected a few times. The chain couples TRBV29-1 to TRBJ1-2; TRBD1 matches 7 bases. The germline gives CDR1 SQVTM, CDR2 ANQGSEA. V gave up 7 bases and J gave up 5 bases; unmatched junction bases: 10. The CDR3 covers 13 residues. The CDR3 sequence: CSGQGGAGYGYTF. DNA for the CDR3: TGCAGCGGTCAGGGGGGGGCAGGGTATGGCTACACCTTC. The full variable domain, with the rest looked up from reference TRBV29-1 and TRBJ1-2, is SAVISQKPSRDICQRGTSLTIQCQVDSQVTMMFWYRQQPGQSLTLIATANQGSEATYESGFVIDKFPISRPNLTFSTLTVSNMSPEDSSIYLCSGQGGAGYGYTFGSGTRLTVV.

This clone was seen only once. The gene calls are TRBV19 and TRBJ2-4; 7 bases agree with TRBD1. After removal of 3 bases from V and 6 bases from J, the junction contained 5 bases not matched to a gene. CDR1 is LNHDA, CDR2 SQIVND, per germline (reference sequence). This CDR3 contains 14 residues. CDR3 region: CASSIEGAGNIQYF. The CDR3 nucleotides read TGTGCCAGTAGTATTGAGGGGGCGGGAAACATTCAGTACTTC.

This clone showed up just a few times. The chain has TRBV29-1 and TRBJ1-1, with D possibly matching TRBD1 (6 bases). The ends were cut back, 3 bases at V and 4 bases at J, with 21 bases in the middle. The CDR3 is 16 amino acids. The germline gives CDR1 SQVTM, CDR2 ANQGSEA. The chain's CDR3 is CSVEAQGFVWGTEAFF. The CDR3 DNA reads TGCAGCGTTGAGGCACAGGGATTCGTTTGGGGCACTGAAGCTTTCTTT.

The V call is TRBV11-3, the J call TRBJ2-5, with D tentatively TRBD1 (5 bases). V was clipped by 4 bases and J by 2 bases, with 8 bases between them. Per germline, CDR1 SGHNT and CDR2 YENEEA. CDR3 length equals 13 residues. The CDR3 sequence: CASSSRTQETQYF. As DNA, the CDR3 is TGTGCCAGCAGCTCCCGGACACAAGAGACCCAGTACTTC.

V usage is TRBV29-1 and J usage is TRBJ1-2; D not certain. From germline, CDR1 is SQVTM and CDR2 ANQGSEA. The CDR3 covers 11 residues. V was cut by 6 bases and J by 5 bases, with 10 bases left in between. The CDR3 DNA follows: TGCAGCGTAGTTACAGAGTATGGCTACACCTTC. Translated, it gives CSVVTEYGYTF.

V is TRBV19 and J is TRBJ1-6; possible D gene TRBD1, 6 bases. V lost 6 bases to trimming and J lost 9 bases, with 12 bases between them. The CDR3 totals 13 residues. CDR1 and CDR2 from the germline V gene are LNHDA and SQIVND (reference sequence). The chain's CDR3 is CASSNRESSPLHF. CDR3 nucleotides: TGTGCCAGTAGCAACAGGGAAAGTTCACCCCTCCACTTT.

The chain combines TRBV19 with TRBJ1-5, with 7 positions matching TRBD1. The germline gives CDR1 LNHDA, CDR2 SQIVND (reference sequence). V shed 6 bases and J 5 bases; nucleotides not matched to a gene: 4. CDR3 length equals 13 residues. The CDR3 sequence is CASRPDRDQPQHF. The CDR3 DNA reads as TGTGCCAGTAGACCAGACAGGGATCAGCCCCAGCATTTT.

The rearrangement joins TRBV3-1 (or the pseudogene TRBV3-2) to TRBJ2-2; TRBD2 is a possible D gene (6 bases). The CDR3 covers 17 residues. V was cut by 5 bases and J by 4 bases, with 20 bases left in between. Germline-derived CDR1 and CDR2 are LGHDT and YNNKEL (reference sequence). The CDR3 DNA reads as TGTGCCAGCAGCTTATCTCCGGGACTTCGGACCACCGGGGAGCTGTTTTTT. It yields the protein CASSLSPGLRTTGELFF.

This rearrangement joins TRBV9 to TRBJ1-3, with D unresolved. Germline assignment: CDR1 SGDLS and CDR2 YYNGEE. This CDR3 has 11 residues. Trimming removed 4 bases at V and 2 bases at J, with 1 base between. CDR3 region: CASSPGNTIYF. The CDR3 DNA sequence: TGTGCCAGCAGCCCTGGAAACACCATATATTTT.

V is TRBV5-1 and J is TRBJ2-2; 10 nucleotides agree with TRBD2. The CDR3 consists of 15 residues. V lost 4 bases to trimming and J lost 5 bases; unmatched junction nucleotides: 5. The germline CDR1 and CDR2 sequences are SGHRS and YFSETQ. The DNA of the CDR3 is TGCGCCAGCAGCAAAGGGACTAGCGAAACCGGGGAGCTGTTTTTT. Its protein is CASSKGTSETGELFF.